This T cell receptor beta chain is from a study of T cell repertoires in cytomegalovirus infection. This clonotype showed up many times. Its cognate antigen is unknown. Study results and caveats: Clonotype analysis showed dominance of the ex vivo response by HLA-C-restricted CMV-specific TCR beta clonotypes.

The V segment lost 4 bases and the J segment 0 bases; nucleotides outside the gene matches: 3. In germline, CDR1 is SGHTA, CDR2 FQGNSA. This CDR3 contains 14 residues. TCRdb independently ran MiXCR on the reads; one entry per CDR3 protein. The data contain approximately 500,000 distinct CDR3 sequences, about 11% of them singletons. This clonotype originated in a human donor in good health (CMV status not recorded). Some clones in this sample may be carry-over from other donors' samples. Sequenced input: PBMCs. This chain joins TRBV7-2 and TRBJ2-7; 7 bases agree with TRBD1. The CDR3 nucleotides read TGTGCCAGCAGCTCTGACAGGGCCTCCTACGAGCAGTACTTC. Its translation: CASSSDRASYEQYF.